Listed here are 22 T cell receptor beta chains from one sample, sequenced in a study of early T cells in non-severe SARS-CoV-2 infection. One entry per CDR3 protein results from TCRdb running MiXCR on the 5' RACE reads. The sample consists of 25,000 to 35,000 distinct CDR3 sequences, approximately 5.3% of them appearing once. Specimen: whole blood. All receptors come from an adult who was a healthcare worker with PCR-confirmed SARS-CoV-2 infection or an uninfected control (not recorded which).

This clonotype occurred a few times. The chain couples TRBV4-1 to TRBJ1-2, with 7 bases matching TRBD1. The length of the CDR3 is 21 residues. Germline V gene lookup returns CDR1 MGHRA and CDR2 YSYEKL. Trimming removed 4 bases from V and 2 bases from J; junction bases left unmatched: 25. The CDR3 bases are TGCGCCAGCAGCCTTAATAGCGTCAGCCGATTCGGGACAGCAATGAACTATGGCTACACCTTC. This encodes CASSLNSVSRFGTAMNYGYTF.

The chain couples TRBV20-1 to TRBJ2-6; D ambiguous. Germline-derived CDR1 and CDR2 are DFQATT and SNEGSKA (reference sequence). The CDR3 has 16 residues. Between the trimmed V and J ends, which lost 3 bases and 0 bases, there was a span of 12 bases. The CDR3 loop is CSASLGLASGANVLTF. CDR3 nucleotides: TGCAGTGCTAGTCTGGGCTTAGCCTCTGGGGCCAACGTCCTGACTTTC.

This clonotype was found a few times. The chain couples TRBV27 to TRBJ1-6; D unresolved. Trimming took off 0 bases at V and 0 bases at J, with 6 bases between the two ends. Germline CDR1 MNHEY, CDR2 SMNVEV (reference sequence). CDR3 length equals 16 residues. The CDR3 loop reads CASSLSWSSYNSPLHF. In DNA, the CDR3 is TGTGCCAGCAGTTTATCATGGAGCTCCTATAATTCACCCCTCCACTTT.

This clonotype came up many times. The CDR3 region has the DNA TGTGCCAGCAGCTTAATGCGGGACAGCACAGATACGCAGTATTTT. This encodes CASSLMRDSTDTQYF. This chain uses TRBV7-3 with TRBJ2-3, with D possibly TRBD2 on 6 matching bases. The CDR3 totals 15 residues. Trimming left V 1 base short and J 0 bases short, with 8 bases between. CDR1 is SGHTA and CDR2 is FQGTGA in the germline V gene.

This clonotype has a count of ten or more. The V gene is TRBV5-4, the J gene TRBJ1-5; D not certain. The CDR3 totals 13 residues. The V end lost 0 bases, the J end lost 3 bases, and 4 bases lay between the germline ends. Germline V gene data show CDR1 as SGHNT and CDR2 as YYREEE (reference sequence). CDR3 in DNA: TGTGCCAGCAGCTTGGCCCCCAATCAGCCCCAGCATTTT. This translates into CASSLAPNQPQHF.

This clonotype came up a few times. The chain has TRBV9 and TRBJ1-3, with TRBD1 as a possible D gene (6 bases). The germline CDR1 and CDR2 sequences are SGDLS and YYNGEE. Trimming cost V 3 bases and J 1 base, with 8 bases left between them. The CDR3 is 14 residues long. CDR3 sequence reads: CASSAGVSGNTIYF. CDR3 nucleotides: TGTGCCAGCAGCGCAGGGGTATCTGGAAACACCATATATTTT.

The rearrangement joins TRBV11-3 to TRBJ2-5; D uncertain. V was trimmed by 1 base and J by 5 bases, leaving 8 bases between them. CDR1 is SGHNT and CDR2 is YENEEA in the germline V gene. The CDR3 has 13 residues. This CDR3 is CASSLARRETQYF. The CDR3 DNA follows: TGTGCCAGCAGCTTAGCTCGAAGGGAGACCCAGTACTTC. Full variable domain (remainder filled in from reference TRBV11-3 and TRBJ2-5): EAGVVQSPRYKIIEKKQPVAFWCNPISGHNTLYWYLQNLGQGPELLIRYENEEAVDDSQLPKDRFSAERLKGVDSTLKIQPAELGDSAVYLCASSLARRETQYFGPGTRLLVL.

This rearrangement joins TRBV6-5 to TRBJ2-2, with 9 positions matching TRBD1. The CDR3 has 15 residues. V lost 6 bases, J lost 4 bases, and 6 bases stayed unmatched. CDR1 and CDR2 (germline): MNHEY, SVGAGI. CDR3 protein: CASSLRQGVTGELFF. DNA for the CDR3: TGTGCCAGCAGCCTTCGACAGGGGGTCACCGGGGAGCTGTTTTTT.

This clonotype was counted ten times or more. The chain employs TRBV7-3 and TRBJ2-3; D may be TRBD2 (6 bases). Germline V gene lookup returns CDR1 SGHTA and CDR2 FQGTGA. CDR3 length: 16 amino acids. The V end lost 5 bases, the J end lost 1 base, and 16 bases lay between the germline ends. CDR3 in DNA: TGTGCCAGCAGCCCCGGCCGGGGGATTGGCACAGATACGCAGTATTTT. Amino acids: CASSPGRGIGTDTQYF.

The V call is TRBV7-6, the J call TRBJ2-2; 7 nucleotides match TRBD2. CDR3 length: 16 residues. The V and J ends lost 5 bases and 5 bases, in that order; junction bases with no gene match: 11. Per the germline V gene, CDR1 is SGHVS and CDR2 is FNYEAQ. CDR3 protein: CASSPRSGIPTGELFF. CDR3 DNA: TGTGCCAGCAGCCCCCGGAGCGGGATACCGACCGGGGAGCTGTTTTTT.

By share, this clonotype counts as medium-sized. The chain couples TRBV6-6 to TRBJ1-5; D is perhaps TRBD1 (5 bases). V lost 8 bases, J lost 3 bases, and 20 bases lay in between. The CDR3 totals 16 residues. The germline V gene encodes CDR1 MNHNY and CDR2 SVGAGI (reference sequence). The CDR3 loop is CASQLGQGLPNQPQHF. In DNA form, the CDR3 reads TGTGCCAGCCAACTAGGGCAGGGTCTCCCCAATCAGCCCCAGCATTTT.

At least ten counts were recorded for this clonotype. The CDR3 loop reads CASSAGTGHQPQHF. In DNA, the CDR3 is TGTGCCAGCAGCGCTGGGACAGGGCATCAGCCCCAGCATTTT. The J gene is TRBJ1-5, the V gene TRBV9; 9 bases map to TRBD1. Germline lookup yields CDR1 SGDLS and CDR2 YYNGEE. The V and J ends lost 3 bases and 5 bases, in that order; junction bases with no gene match: 3. This CDR3 contains 14 residues.

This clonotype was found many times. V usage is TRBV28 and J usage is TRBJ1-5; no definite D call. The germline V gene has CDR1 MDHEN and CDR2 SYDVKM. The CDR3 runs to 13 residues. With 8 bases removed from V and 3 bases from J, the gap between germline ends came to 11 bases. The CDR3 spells CASRWVFNQPQHF. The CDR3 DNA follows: TGTGCCAGCCGATGGGTTTTCAATCAGCCCCAGCATTTT.

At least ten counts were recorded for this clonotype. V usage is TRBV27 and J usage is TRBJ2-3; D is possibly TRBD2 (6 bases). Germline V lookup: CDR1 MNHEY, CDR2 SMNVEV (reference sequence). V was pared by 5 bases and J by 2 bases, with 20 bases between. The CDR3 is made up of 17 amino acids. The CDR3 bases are TGTGCCAGCAGTCCCGGTGGGCCCAGGAGGGTCACAGATACGCAGTATTTT. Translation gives CASSPGGPRRVTDTQYF.

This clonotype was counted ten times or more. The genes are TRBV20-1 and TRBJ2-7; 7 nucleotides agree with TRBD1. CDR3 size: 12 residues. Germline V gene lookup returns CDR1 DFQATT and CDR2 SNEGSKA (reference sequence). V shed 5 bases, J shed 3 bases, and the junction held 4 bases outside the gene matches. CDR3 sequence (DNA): TGCAGTGCTTTAGGACAGGACTACGAGCAGTACTTC. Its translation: CSALGQDYEQYF.

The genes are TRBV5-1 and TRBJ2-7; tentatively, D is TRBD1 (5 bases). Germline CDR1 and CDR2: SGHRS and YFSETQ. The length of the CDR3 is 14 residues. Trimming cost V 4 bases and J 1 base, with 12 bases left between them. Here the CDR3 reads CASSIATGSYEQYF. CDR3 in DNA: TGCGCCAGCAGCATTGCCACAGGTTCCTACGAGCAGTACTTC.

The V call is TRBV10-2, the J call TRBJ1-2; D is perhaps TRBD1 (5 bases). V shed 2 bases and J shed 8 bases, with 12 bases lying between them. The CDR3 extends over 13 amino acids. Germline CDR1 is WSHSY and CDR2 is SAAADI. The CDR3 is CASSEGGFGGYTF. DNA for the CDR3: TGCGCCAGCAGTGAGGGGGGATTCGGAGGCTACACCTTC.

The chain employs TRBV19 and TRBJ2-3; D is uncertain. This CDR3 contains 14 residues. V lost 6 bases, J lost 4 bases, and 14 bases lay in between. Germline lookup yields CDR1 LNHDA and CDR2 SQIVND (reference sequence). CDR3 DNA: TGTGCCAGTAGCAATGGCCTCCCCCCAGATACGCAGTATTTT. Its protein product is CASSNGLPPDTQYF.

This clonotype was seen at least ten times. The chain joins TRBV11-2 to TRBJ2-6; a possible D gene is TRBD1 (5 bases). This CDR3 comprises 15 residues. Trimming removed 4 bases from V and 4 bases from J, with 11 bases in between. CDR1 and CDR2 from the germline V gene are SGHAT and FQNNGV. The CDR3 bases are TGTGCCAGCAGCTCCAGGGTTTCGGGGGCCAACGTCCTGACTTTC. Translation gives CASSSRVSGANVLTF.

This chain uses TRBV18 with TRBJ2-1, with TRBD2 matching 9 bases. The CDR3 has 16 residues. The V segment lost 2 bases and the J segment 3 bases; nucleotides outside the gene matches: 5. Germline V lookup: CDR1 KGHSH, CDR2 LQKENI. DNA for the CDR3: TGTGCCAGCTCACCAACCCTAGCGGGAAGCTACAATGAGCAGTTCTTC. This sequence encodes CASSPTLAGSYNEQFF.

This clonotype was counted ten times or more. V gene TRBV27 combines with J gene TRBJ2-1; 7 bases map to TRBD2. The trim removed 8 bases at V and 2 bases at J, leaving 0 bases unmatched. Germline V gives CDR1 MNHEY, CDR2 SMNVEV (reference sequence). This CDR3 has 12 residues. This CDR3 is CASGRAYNEQFF. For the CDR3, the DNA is TGTGCCAGCGGGAGGGCCTACAATGAGCAGTTCTTC.

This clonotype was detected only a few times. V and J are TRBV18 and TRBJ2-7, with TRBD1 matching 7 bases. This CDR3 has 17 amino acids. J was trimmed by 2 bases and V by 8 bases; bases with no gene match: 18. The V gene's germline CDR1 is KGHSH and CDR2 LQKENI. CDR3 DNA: TGTGCCAGCCAACCAGAAGGGGGCCCCTTACCCCCCTACGAGCAGTACTTC. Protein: CASQPEGGPLPPYEQYF.